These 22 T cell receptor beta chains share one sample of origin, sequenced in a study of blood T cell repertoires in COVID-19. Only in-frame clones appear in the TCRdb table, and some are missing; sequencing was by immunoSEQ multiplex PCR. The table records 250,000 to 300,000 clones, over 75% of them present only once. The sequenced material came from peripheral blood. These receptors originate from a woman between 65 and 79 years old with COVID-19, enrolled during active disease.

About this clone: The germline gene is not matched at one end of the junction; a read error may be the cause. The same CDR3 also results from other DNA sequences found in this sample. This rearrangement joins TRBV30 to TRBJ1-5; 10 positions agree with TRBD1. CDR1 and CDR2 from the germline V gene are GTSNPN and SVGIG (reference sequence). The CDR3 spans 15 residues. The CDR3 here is CAWAAGTGDNQPQHF. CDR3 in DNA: TGCGCCTGGGCCGCCGGGACAGGGGACAATCAGCCCCAGCATTTT.

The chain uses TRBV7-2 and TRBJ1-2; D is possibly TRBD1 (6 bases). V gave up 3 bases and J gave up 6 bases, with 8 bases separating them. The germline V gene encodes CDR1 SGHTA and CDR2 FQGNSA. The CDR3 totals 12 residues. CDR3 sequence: CASSFNRDGYTF. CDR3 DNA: TGTGCCAGCAGCTTCAACAGGGATGGCTACACCTTC.

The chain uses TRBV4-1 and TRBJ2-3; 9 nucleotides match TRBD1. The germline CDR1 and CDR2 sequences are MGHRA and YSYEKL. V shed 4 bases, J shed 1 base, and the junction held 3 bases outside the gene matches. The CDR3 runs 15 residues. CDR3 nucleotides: TGCGCCAGCAGCCTCCGGACAGGGGGCACAGATACGCAGTATTTT. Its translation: CASSLRTGGTDTQYF.

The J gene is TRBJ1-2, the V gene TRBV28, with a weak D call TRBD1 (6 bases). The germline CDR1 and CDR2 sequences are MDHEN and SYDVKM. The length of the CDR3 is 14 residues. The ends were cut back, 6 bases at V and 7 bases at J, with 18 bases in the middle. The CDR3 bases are TGTGCCAGCAGCCCCGGACAGAAGGTGGGTGGCTACACCTTC. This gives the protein CASSPGQKVGGYTF.

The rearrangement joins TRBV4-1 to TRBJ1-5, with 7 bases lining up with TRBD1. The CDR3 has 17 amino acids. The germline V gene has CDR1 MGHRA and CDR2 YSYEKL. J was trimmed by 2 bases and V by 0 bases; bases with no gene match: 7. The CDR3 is CASSQERTGAGNQPQHF. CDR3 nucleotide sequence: TGCGCCAGCAGCCAAGAGAGAACAGGGGCAGGCAATCAGCCCCAGCATTTT.

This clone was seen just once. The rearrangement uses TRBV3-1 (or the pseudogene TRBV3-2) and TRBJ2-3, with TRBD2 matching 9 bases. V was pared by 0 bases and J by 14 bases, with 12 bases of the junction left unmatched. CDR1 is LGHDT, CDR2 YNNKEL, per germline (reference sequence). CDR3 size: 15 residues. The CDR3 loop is CASSQDLAGGPARYF. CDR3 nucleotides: TGTGCCAGCAGCCAAGATTTGGCGGGAGGGCCGGCTCGGTATTTT.

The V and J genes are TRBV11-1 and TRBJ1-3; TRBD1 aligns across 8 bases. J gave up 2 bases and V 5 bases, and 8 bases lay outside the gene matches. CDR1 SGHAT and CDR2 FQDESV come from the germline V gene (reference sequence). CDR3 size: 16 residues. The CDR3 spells CASSNEQGVAGNTIYF. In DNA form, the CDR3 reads TGTGCCAGCAGCAACGAACAGGGGGTCGCTGGAAACACCATATATTTT. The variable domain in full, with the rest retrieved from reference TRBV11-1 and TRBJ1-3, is EAEVAQSPRYKITEKSQAVAFWCDPISGHATLYWYRQILGQGPELLVQFQDESVVDDSQLPKDRFSAERLKGVDSTLKIQPAELGDSAMYLCASSNEQGVAGNTIYFGEGSWLTVV.

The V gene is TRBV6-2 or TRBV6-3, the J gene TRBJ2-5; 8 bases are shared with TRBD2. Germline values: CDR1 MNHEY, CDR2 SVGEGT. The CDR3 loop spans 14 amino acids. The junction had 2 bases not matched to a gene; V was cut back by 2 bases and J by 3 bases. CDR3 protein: CASSYAGGKETQYF. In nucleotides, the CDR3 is TGTGCCAGCAGTTACGCGGGAGGTAAAGAGACCCAGTACTTC.

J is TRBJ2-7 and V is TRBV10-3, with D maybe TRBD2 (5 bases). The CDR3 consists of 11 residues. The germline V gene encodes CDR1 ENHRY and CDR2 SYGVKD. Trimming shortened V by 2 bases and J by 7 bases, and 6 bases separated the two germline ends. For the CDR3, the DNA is TGTGCCATCAGTGAGAGGGAGGAGCAGTACTTC. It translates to CAISEREEQYF.

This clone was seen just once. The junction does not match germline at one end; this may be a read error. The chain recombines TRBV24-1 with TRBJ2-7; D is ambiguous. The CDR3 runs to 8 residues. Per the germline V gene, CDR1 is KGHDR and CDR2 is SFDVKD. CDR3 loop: CATSLECF. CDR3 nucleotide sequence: TGTGCCACCAGTCTAGAATGTTTC.

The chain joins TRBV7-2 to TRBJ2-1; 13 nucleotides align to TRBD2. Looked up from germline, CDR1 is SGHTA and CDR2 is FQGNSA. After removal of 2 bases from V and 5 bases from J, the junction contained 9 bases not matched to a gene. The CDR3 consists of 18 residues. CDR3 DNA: TGTGCCAGCAGCTTAAGAGGCCCCGGACTAGCGGGAGACAATGAGCAGTTCTTC. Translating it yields CASSLRGPGLAGDNEQFF.

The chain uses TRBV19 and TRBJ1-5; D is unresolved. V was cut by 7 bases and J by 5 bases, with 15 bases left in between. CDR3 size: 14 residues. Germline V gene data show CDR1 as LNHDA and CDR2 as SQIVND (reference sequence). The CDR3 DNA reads TGTGCCAGTACTATGACAAATCTCGATCAGCCCCAGCATTTT. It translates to CASTMTNLDQPQHF.

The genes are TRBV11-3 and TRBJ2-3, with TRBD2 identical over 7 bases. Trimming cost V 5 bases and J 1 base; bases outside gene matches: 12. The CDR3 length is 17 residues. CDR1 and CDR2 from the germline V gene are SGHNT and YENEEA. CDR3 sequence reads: CASSPRILAGGTDTQYF. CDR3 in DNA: TGTGCCAGCAGCCCCCGTATTTTGGCGGGGGGCACAGATACGCAGTATTTT.

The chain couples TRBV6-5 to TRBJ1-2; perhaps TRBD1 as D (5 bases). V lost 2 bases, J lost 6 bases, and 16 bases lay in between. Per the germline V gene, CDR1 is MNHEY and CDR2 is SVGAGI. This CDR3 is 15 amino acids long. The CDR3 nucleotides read TGTGCCAGCAGTTACAGTGACAGTAGAAAGGATGGCTACACCTTC. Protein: CASSYSDSRKDGYTF.

This CDR3 reads CASSIQNLNEKLFF. The CDR3 DNA sequence: TGTGCCAGTAGTATACAGAATCTTAATGAAAAACTGTTTTTT. This sequence joins TRBV19 and TRBJ1-4; D uncertain. V lost 2 bases, J lost 4 bases, and 8 bases lay in between. Germline V lookup: CDR1 LNHDA, CDR2 SQIVND (reference sequence). The CDR3 runs to 14 residues.

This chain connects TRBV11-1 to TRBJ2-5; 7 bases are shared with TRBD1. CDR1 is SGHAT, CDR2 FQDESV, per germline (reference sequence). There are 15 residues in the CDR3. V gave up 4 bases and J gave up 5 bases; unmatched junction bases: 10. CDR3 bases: TGTGCCAGCAGCTCCGATCCGACAGGGTTTGAGACCCAGTACTTC. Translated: CASSSDPTGFETQYF.

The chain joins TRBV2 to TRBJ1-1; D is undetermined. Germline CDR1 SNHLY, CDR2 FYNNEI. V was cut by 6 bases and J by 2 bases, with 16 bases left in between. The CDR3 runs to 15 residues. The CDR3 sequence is CASRKREAINTEAFF. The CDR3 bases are TGTGCCAGCAGGAAAAGAGAGGCCATTAACACTGAAGCTTTCTTT.

The CDR3: CASSLGDYEQYF. DNA for the CDR3: TGTGCCAGCAGCTTGGGCGACTACGAGCAGTACTTC. The chain joins TRBV5-6 to TRBJ2-7; D ambiguous. In germline, CDR1 is SGHDT, CDR2 YYEEEE. This CDR3 is 12 amino acids long. Trimming pared 0 bases from V and 3 bases from J, leaving 4 bases between.

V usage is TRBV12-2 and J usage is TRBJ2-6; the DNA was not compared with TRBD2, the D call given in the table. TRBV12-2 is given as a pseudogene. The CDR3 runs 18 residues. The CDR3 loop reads CASRLESGRKDGANVLTF. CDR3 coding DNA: TGTGCAAGTCGCTTAGAGAGCGGGAGGAAAGATGGGGCCAACGTCCTGACTTTC.

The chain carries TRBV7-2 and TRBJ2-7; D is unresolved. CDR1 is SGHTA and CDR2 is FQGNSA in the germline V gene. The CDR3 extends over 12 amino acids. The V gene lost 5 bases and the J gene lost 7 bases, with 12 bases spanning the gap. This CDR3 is CASSQARREQYF. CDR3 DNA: TGTGCCAGCAGCCAAGCCCGCAGGGAGCAGTACTTC.

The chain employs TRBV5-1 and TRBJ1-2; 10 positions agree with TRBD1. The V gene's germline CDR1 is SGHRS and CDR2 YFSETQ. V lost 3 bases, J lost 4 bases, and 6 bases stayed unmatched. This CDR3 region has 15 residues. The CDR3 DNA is TGCGCCAGCAGCTCCGGACAGGGGGGCTTCTATGGCTACACCTTC. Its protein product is CASSSGQGGFYGYTF.

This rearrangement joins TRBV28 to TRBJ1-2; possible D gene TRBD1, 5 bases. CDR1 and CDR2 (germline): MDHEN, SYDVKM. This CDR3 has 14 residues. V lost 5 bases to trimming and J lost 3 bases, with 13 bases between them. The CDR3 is CASSTTVADYGYTF. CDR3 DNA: TGTGCCAGCAGTACGACAGTGGCAGACTATGGCTACACCTTC.